These 2 T cell receptor beta chains were all obtained from the same sample, sequenced in a study of OX40 agonist ivuxolimab in advanced cancers. Sequencing was performed with immunoSEQ multiplex PCR; in TCRdb, only in-frame clones are kept and a portion is missing. Among over 40,000 clones, around nine tenths were seen once, and the ten largest hold 3% to 4%. The sequencing used CD4+ or CD8+ T cells sorted from blood, collected in a trial of the OX40 agonist ivuxolimab. All receptors come from an adult with an advanced solid tumor such as melanoma, head and neck, liver or kidney cancer.

V is TRBV5-1 and J is TRBJ2-1; 10 bases line up with TRBD1. After removal of 4 bases from V and 10 bases from J, the junction contained 8 bases not matched to a gene. The CDR3 spans 14 residues. CDR1 is SGHRS, CDR2 YFSETQ, per germline. The CDR3 coding sequence is TGCGCCAGCAGCCCTCGACAGGGGGCGGGCGAGCAGTTCTTC. Amino acids: CASSPRQGAGEQFF. The full variable domain, rest sourced from reference TRBV5-1 and TRBJ2-1, is KAGVTQTPRYLIKTRGQQVTLSCSPISGHRSVSWYQQTPGQGLQFLFEYFSETQRNKGNFPGRFSGRQFSNSRSEMNVSTLELGDSALYLCASSPRQGAGEQFFGPGTRLTVL.

The chain uses TRBV7-9 and TRBJ1-5, with D maybe TRBD1 (6 bases). The length of the CDR3 is 15 residues. CDR1 SEHNR and CDR2 FQNEAQ come from the germline V gene (reference sequence). Trimming stripped 5 bases from V and 1 base from J, with 12 bases between. The CDR3 DNA sequence: TGTGCCAGCAGCCCTCTAGGACAGAGCAATCAGCCCCAGCATTTT. Translation: CASSPLGQSNQPQHF.